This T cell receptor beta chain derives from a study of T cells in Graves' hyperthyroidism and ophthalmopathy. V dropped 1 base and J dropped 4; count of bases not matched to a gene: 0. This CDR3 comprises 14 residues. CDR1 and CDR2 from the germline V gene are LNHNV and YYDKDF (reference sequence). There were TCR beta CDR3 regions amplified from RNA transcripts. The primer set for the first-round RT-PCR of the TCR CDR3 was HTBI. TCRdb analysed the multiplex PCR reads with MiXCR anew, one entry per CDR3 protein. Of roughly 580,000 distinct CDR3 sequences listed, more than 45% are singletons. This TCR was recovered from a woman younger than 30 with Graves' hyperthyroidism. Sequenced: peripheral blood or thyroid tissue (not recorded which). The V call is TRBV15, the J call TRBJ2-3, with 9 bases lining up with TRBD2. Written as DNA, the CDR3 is TGTGCCACCAGCAGAGTAGCGGGAGCAGATACGCAGTATTTT. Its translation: CATSRVAGADTQYF.